This T cell receptor beta chain was captured by sequencing in a study of blood T cell repertoires in COVID-19. Study-level background: COVID-19 samples collected from the United States, Italy and Spain covered acute and convalescent phases. PBMCs, B-cell-depleted T cells, or T cells were the source of the cDNA or gDNA that made up the material.

Only in-frame clones appear in the TCRdb table, and some are missing; sequencing was by immunoSEQ multiplex PCR. This table holds 40,000 to 50,000 clones, about nine tenths found once. CDR1 and CDR2 from the germline V gene are MNHNS and SASEGT. Trimming pared 1 base from V and 8 bases from J, leaving 11 bases between. This CDR3 contains 13 residues. Specimen: peripheral blood. The TCR comes from a human donor in a cohort sampled during active COVID-19. The chain employs TRBV6-1 and TRBJ1-2, with D possibly TRBD1 on 5 matching bases. DNA of the CDR3: TGTGCCAGCAGTGAAGTAGGGGCGAGGGGCTACACCTTC. Translating gives CASSEVGARGYTF.